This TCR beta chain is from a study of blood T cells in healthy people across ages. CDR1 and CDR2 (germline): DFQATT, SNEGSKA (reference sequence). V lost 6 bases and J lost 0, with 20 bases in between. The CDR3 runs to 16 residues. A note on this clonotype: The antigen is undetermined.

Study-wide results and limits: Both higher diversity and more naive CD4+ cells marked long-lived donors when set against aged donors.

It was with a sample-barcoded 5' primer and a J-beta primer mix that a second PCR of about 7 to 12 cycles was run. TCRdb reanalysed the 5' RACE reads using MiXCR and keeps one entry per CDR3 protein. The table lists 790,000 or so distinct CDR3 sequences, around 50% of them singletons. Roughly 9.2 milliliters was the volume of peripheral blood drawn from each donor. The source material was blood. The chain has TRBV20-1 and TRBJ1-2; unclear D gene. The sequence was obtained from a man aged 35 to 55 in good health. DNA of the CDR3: TGCAGTGCACCAGAAAGGGTATCTTTAACTAACTATGGCTACACCTTC. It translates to CSAPERVSLTNYGYTF.